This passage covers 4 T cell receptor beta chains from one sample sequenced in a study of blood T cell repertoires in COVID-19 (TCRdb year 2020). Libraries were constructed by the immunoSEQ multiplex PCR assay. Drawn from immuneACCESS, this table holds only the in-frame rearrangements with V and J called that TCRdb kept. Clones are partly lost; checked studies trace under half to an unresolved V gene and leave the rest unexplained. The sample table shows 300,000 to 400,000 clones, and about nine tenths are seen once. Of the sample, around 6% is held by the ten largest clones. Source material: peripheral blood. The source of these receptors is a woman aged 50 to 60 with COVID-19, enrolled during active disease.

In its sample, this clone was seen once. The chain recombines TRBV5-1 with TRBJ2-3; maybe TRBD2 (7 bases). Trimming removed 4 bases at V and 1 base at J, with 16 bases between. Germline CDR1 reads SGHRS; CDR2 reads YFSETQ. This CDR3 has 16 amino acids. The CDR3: CASSIKGGVGTDTQYF. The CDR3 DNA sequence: TGCGCCAGCAGCATCAAAGGGGGGGTAGGCACAGATACGCAGTATTTT.

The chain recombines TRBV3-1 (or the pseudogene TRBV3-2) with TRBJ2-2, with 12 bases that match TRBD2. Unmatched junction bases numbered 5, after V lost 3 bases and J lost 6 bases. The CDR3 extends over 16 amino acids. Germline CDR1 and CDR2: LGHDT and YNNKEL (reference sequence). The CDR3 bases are TGTGCCAGCAGCCAGTTACTAGCGGGAGGCGCCGGGGAGCTGTTTTTT. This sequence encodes CASSQLLAGGAGELFF.

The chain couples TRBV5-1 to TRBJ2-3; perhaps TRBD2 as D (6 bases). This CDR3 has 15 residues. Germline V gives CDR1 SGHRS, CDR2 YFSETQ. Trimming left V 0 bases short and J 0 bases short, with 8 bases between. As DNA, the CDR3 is TGCGCCAGCAGCTTGGCCGCGGGGAGCACAGATACGCAGTATTTT. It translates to CASSLAAGSTDTQYF. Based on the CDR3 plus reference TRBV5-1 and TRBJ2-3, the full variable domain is KAGVTQTPRYLIKTRGQQVTLSCSPISGHRSVSWYQQTPGQGLQFLFEYFSETQRNKGNFPGRFSGRQFSNSRSEMNVSTLELGDSALYLCASSLAAGSTDTQYFGPGTRLTVL.

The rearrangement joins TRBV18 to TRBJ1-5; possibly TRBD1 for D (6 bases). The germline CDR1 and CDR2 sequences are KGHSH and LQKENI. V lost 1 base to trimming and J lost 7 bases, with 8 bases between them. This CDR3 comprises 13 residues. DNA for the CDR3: TGTGCCAGCTCACCACAGGGGGAACAGCCCCAGCATTTT. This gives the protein CASSPQGEQPQHF.